This TCR beta chain derives from a study of blood T cell repertoires in COVID-19. Study-wide context: Donors in the United States, Italy and Spain gave samples during acute or convalescent COVID-19.

Original processing methods: Estimation of nucleated cell counts relied on the amplification of reference gene primers. Clones were sequenced by immunoSEQ multiplex PCR, and TCRdb holds only the in-frame ones, with some missing. V, J and clone size reflect that table, while D and trimming were determined from the DNA. Of about 240,000 clones in the sample, approximately 86% were seen once. CDR1 is MRHNA, CDR2 SNTAGT, per germline. V was pared by 6 bases and J by 2 bases, with 10 bases between. This CDR3 has 14 residues. Participants were aged 18 to 89 years, lived in around 22 US areas, and enrolled virtually.

The sequence came from a woman between 40 and 55 years old with acute COVID-19. The gene calls are TRBV6-4 and TRBJ2-2; a weak D match, TRBD2 (6 bases). Sequencing was carried out using PBMCs or T cells enriched from blood (not recorded which). The CDR3 region has the DNA TGTGCCAGCAGGGAGGAGGGCAACACCGGGGAGCTGTTTTTT. Translating it yields CASREEGNTGELFF.